These T cell receptor beta chains were read from a single sample in a study of molecular identifiers for immune sequencing clone quantification. TCRdb independently ran MiXCR on the PCR reads; one entry per CDR3 protein. The profile covers under 65,000 distinct CDR3 sequences, with less than 25% appearing a single time and approximately 1.9% taken by the ten largest. Input material: naive CD8+ T cells from blood, with Jurkat cell RNA spiked in. These receptors all come from a human donor in good health. Some libraries in this study had Jurkat cell RNA spiked in. Each CDR3 is given with its conserved first and last residue. The order of the fields is J gene, D gene, clone size, V gene, CDR3 protein, CDR3 DNA. The D gene is left open where the match is weak. Expanded clones get a size class; other rows say once, few or many, or leave the size out.

j_gene: TRBJ1-1; d_gene: .; abundance: many; v_gene: TRBV12-3/TRBV12-4; CDR3aa: CASSLHRVNTEAFF; CDR3nt: TGTGCCAGCAGTTTGCACAGGGTGAACACTGAAGCTTTCTTT
j_gene: TRBJ2-5; d_gene: .; abundance: few; v_gene: TRBV27; CDR3aa: CASSHGIQETQYF; CDR3nt: TGTGCCAGCAGTCACGGGATCCAAGAGACCCAGTACTTC
j_gene: TRBJ2-5; d_gene: TRBD1; abundance: many; v_gene: TRBV10-3; CDR3aa: CAISLTGVGETQYF; CDR3nt: TGTGCCATCAGCCTGACAGGGGTTGGAGAGACCCAGTACTTC
j_gene: TRBJ1-3; d_gene: .; abundance: .; v_gene: TRBV29-1; CDR3aa: CSVDTGRGGGNTIHF; CDR3nt: TGCAGCGTTGATACGGGACGAGGAGGAGGAAACACCATACATTTT
j_gene: TRBJ2-1; d_gene: .; abundance: many; v_gene: TRBV28; CDR3aa: CASRSTHHSEQFF; CDR3nt: TGTGCCAGCAGGTCCACCCACCACAGTGAGCAGTTCTTC
j_gene: TRBJ2-1; d_gene: TRBD2; abundance: few; v_gene: TRBV19; CDR3aa: CASTQGLAAYNEQFF; CDR3nt: TGTGCCAGTACCCAGGGACTAGCGGCCTACAATGAGCAGTTCTTC
j_gene: TRBJ2-2; d_gene: .; abundance: .; v_gene: TRBV3-2; CDR3aa: CASSQDLGQGKTGELFF; CDR3nt: TGTGCCAGCAGCCAAGATTTAGGACAGGGAAAAACCGGGGAGCTGTTTTTT
j_gene: TRBJ2-5; d_gene: .; abundance: many; v_gene: TRBV6-6; CDR3aa: CASSGQQETQYF; CDR3nt: TGTGCCAGCAGTGGACAGCAAGAGACCCAGTACTTC
j_gene: TRBJ1-1; d_gene: TRBD1; abundance: many; v_gene: TRBV7-9; CDR3aa: CASSSRQGDDTEAFF; CDR3nt: TGTGCCAGCAGCTCCCGACAGGGGGATGATACTGAAGCTTTCTTT
j_gene: TRBJ2-4; d_gene: .; abundance: .; v_gene: TRBV12-2; CDR3aa: CASRLGHKGGLAKNIQYF; CDR3nt: TGTGCAAGTCGCTTAGGGCATAAGGGGGGCCTAGCCAAAAACATTCAGTACTTC
j_gene: TRBJ2-7; d_gene: TRBD1; abundance: many; v_gene: TRBV29-1; CDR3aa: CSVEVPSRTGVSYEQYF; CDR3nt: TGCAGCGTTGAAGTCCCGTCCCGGACAGGGGTTTCGTACGAGCAGTACTTC
j_gene: TRBJ2-3; d_gene: .; abundance: many; v_gene: TRBV5-1; CDR3aa: CASSLASSIDTQYF; CDR3nt: TGCGCCAGCAGCTTGGCCAGCAGCATTGATACGCAGTATTTT
j_gene: TRBJ1-1; d_gene: TRBD1; abundance: many; v_gene: TRBV9; CDR3aa: CASSVEGDRNTEAFF; CDR3nt: TGTGCCAGCAGCGTAGAGGGGGACAGGAACACTGAAGCTTTCTTT
j_gene: TRBJ1-4; d_gene: TRBD1; abundance: many; v_gene: TRBV12-3/TRBV12-4; CDR3aa: CASSPPGQGFRLFF; CDR3nt: TGTGCCAGCAGTCCCCCGGGACAGGGGTTTAGGCTGTTTTTT
j_gene: TRBJ2-7; d_gene: .; abundance: .; v_gene: TRBV6-1; CDR3aa: CTSRYYEQYF; CDR3nt: TGTACCAGCCGGTACTACGAGCAGTACTTC
j_gene: TRBJ2-1; d_gene: TRBD1; abundance: many; v_gene: TRBV4-3; CDR3aa: CASSQGRGTGQIYNEQFF; CDR3nt: TGCGCCAGCAGCCAAGGCAGGGGAACGGGACAGATTTACAATGAGCAGTTCTTC
j_gene: TRBJ2-2; d_gene: TRBD1; abundance: few; v_gene: TRBV13; CDR3aa: CASSSSRGLLETGELFF; CDR3nt: TGTGCCAGCAGCTCAAGCAGGGGGCTATTGGAGACCGGGGAGCTGTTTTTT
j_gene: TRBJ2-2; d_gene: TRBD2; abundance: many; v_gene: TRBV3-1; CDR3aa: CASSQDRLAVLPNTGELFF; CDR3nt: TGTGCCAGCAGCCAAGATAGACTAGCGGTATTACCGAACACCGGGGAGCTGTTTTTT
j_gene: TRBJ1-4; d_gene: TRBD1; abundance: few; v_gene: TRBV10-2; CDR3aa: CASRGTGEEKLFF; CDR3nt: TGCGCCAGCAGGGGGACAGGGGAAGAAAAACTGTTTTTT
j_gene: TRBJ2-3; d_gene: .; abundance: once; v_gene: TRBV7-9; CDR3aa: CASSFPTAGRMYEDTQYF; CDR3nt: TGTGCCAGCAGCTTTCCCACGGCGGGACGGATGTACGAAGATACGCAGTATTTT
j_gene: TRBJ1-1; d_gene: TRBD1; abundance: once; v_gene: TRBV30; CDR3aa: CAWSGGQAPSTEAFF; CDR3nt: TGTGCCTGGAGTGGCGGACAGGCCCCAAGCACTGAAGCTTTCTTT
j_gene: TRBJ2-7; d_gene: .; abundance: many; v_gene: TRBV9; CDR3aa: CASSVGGSSYEQYF; CDR3nt: TGTGCCAGCAGCGTAGGGGGGAGCTCCTACGAGCAGTACTTC
j_gene: TRBJ2-3; d_gene: .; abundance: many; v_gene: TRBV6-2/TRBV6-3; CDR3aa: CASTISWTDTQYF; CDR3nt: TGTGCCAGCACCATTTCGTGGACAGATACGCAGTATTTT
j_gene: TRBJ1-5; d_gene: TRBD1; abundance: many; v_gene: TRBV28; CDR3aa: CASRTGYSNQPQHF; CDR3nt: TGTGCCAGCAGGACAGGGTATAGCAATCAGCCCCAGCATTTT
j_gene: TRBJ2-5; d_gene: .; abundance: many; v_gene: TRBV7-8; CDR3aa: CASEDTETQYF; CDR3nt: TGTGCCAGCGAGGATACGGAGACCCAGTACTTC
j_gene: TRBJ2-7; d_gene: .; abundance: many; v_gene: TRBV4-3; CDR3aa: CASSQGRAGAYEQYF; CDR3nt: TGCGCCAGCAGCCAAGGGAGGGCAGGGGCCTACGAGCAGTACTTC
j_gene: TRBJ2-7; d_gene: TRBD2; abundance: few; v_gene: TRBV6-2/TRBV6-3; CDR3aa: CASSNQRGPSYEQYF; CDR3nt: TGTGCCAGCAGCAACCAGCGGGGGCCCTCCTACGAGCAGTACTTC
j_gene: TRBJ2-7; d_gene: TRBD2; abundance: .; v_gene: TRBV4-1; CDR3aa: CASRPGLAGEHQQYF; CDR3nt: TGCGCCAGCAGGCCCGGACTAGCGGGAGAGCACCAGCAGTACTTC